One and the same sample provided the 17 T cell receptor beta chains below, sequenced in a study of cytomegalovirus exposure and HLA in healthy donors. Researchers ran the PCR with 60 Vbeta and 13 Jbeta primers. Using immunoSEQ multiplex PCR, the repertoire was profiled, and TCRdb retains in-frame clones only, with some absent. The sample yields approximately 100,000 clones, about three quarters seen once. Specimen: PBMCs. Source of these receptors: a female donor in good health and CMV-seronegative.

This sequence joins TRBV9 and TRBJ2-1; TRBD1 agrees at 7 bases. V was clipped by 5 bases and J by 2 bases; unmatched bases: 4. CDR1 is SGDLS and CDR2 is YYNGEE in the germline V gene. This CDR3 is 14 amino acids long. The CDR3 region is CASSQTGTYNEQFF. The CDR3 DNA sequence: TGTGCCAGCAGTCAGACAGGGACCTACAATGAGCAGTTCTTC.

This clone was observed a handful of times. This chain links TRBV9 with TRBJ2-4; 9 nucleotides match TRBD1. CDR3 length: 16 residues. V lost 3 bases and J lost 3; bases outside the gene matches: 7. CDR1 is SGDLS, CDR2 YYNGEE, per germline. CDR3 in amino acids: CASSATGGLGKNIQYF. CDR3 bases: TGTGCCAGCAGCGCGACAGGGGGATTGGGCAAAAACATTCAGTACTTC.

This chain links TRBV29-1 with TRBJ1-5; perhaps TRBD1 as D (6 bases). The CDR3 loop spans 13 amino acids. CDR1 is SQVTM and CDR2 is ANQGSEA in the germline V gene. V lost 6 bases, J lost 1 base, and 10 bases lay in between. In DNA, the CDR3 is TGCAGCGTGCGGGGGGCGAGCAATCAGCCCCAGCATTTT. As protein: CSVRGASNQPQHF.

The rearrangement links TRBV27 to TRBJ2-2; 8 nucleotides match TRBD2. Germline lookup yields CDR1 MNHEY and CDR2 SMNVEV (reference sequence). J was trimmed by 7 bases and V by 2 bases; bases with no gene match: 3. This CDR3 region has 14 residues. CDR3 in amino acids: CASSLTGGGGELFF. The CDR3 DNA is TGTGCCAGCAGTTTAACGGGGGGGGGCGGGGAGCTGTTTTTT.

The rearrangement joins TRBV18 to TRBJ2-1; 15 nucleotides align to TRBD2. Germline trimming cut 3 bases from V and 6 bases from J; bases unmatched to any gene: 12. CDR1 and CDR2 from the germline V gene are KGHSH and LQKENI. The CDR3 runs to 19 residues. CDR3 nucleotides: TGTGCCAGCTCACCTCTACCCCGGACTAGCGGGGGGGCAAGCAATGAGCAGTTCTTC. It translates to CASSPLPRTSGGASNEQFF.

The gene calls are TRBV30 and TRBJ2-3, with D possibly matching TRBD2 (5 bases). Germline V lookup: CDR1 GTSNPN, CDR2 SVGIG (reference sequence). The ends were cut back, 3 bases at V and 5 bases at J, with 9 bases in the middle. The CDR3 is made up of 12 amino acids. CDR3 residues: CAWSEGGDTQYF. Here the CDR3 DNA reads TGTGCCTGGAGCGAGGGTGGAGATACGCAGTATTTT.

The V call is TRBV7-8, the J call TRBJ1-2; 10 bases agree with TRBD1. V trimming: 3 bases; J trimming: 7 bases; junction bases outside the gene matches: 11. Germline CDR1 SGHVS, CDR2 FQNEAQ. The CDR3 consists of 16 residues. The CDR3 sequence is CASSFSDRGLLGGYTF. DNA of the CDR3: TGTGCCAGCAGCTTTAGCGACAGGGGGCTCCTGGGTGGCTACACCTTC.

This clone was found a few times. The chain couples TRBV5-8 to TRBJ2-7; 9 bases are a match to TRBD1. Trimming took 5 bases from V and 3 from J; bases not matched to a gene: 3. The germline gives CDR1 SGHTS, CDR2 YDEGEE. The CDR3 has 13 residues. This CDR3 reads CASSRQGDYEQYF. The CDR3 DNA reads as TGTGCCAGCAGTCGACAGGGGGACTACGAGCAGTACTTC.

This clone has a single count. The V gene is TRBV11-2, the J gene TRBJ2-1; D gene unclear. CDR3 length equals 12 residues. Germline-derived CDR1 and CDR2 are SGHAT and FQNNGV. The germline V and J ends were trimmed by 1 base and 7 bases, with 5 bases remaining between them. The CDR3 DNA reads as TGTGCCAGCAGCTTAGGGCGGAATGAGCAGTTCTTC. Translating gives CASSLGRNEQFF.

The J gene is TRBJ1-2, the V gene TRBV7-9, with 7 bases that match TRBD1. Germline-derived CDR1 and CDR2 are SEHNR and FQNEAQ (reference sequence). The CDR3 length is 15 residues. J gave up 6 bases and V 4 bases, and 11 bases lay outside the gene matches. The CDR3 sequence: CASSSGGQGDHGYTF. CDR3 nucleotides: TGTGCCAGCAGCTCCGGAGGGCAGGGGGATCATGGCTACACCTTC.

The chain carries TRBV5-6 and TRBJ2-7; 8 bases are a match to TRBD1. The V gene's germline CDR1 is SGHDT and CDR2 YYEEEE. The CDR3 covers 14 residues. V lost 3 bases and J lost 3; bases outside the gene matches: 5. DNA of the CDR3: TGTGCCAGCAGCTCCGGGACAGGAGTCTACGAGCAGTACTTC. It specifies CASSSGTGVYEQYF.

This clone showed up just once. The chain recombines TRBV7-2 with TRBJ1-1; D possibly corresponds to TRBD1 (5 bases). Germline loops: CDR1 SGHTA, CDR2 FQGNSA. Trimming removed 5 bases at V and 2 bases at J, with 15 bases between. The CDR3 covers 15 residues. The chain's CDR3 is CASSAVGQVNTEAFF. The CDR3 DNA is TGTGCCAGCAGCGCGGTGGGGCAGGTCAACACTGAAGCTTTCTTT.

The chain carries TRBV27 and TRBJ2-7; D might be TRBD1 (6 bases). This CDR3 is 14 amino acids long. Germline CDR1 reads MNHEY; CDR2 reads SMNVEV (reference sequence). Trimming removed 5 bases from V and 3 bases from J, with 14 bases in between. The CDR3 region has the DNA TGTGCCAGCAGTCCCCAATTAGGGGGCTACGAGCAGTACTTC. Translated, it gives CASSPQLGGYEQYF.

The rearrangement links TRBV7-9 to TRBJ2-2; maybe TRBD2 (7 bases). V shed 5 bases and J shed 6 bases, with 16 bases lying between them. This CDR3 is 15 amino acids long. Germline values: CDR1 SEHNR, CDR2 FQNEAQ (reference sequence). The CDR3: CASSGNWGGAGELFF. The CDR3 DNA is TGTGCCAGCAGCGGCAACTGGGGGGGCGCCGGGGAGCTGTTTTTT.

This chain connects TRBV5-4 to TRBJ2-1; a weak D match, TRBD1 (5 bases). The V gene's germline CDR1 is SGHNT and CDR2 YYREEE (reference sequence). The V end lost 4 bases, the J end lost 8 bases, and 10 bases lay between the germline ends. This CDR3 contains 12 residues. This CDR3 reads CASSPRVDEQFF. CDR3 coding DNA: TGTGCCAGCAGCCCCAGGGTCGATGAGCAGTTCTTC.

The genes are TRBV6-4 and TRBJ2-1; 7 bases align to TRBD2. This CDR3 comprises 16 residues. J lost 4 bases, V lost 5 bases, and 11 bases had no gene match. Germline lookup yields CDR1 MRHNA and CDR2 SNTAGT. CDR3 residues: CASSPLGSGGYNEQFF. CDR3 in DNA: TGTGCCAGCAGTCCCTTGGGGTCGGGGGGATACAATGAGCAGTTCTTC.

The gene calls are TRBV5-4 and TRBJ2-1, with TRBD2 identical over 8 bases. With 4 bases clipped from V and 8 bases from J, the junction kept 2 bases outside the gene matches. The germline gives CDR1 SGHNT, CDR2 YYREEE (reference sequence). The CDR3 sequence is 12 residues long. The DNA of the CDR3 is TGTGCCAGCAGCACGGGACTAGATGAGCAGTTCTTC. It yields the protein CASSTGLDEQFF.